This TCR beta chain is drawn from a study of OX40 agonist ivuxolimab in advanced cancers. Some background on the complete study: Ivuxolimab was an agonistic, fully human IgG2 monoclonal antibody directed against OX40 (CD134), a costimulatory receptor. In the dose-escalation cohort, 65% to 85% of patients were male, and the mean age was roughly 60 years with a range of about 20 to 90. Among the approximately 54 dose-escalation patients, about 19 had hepatocellular carcinoma, approximately 15 melanoma, 9 renal cell carcinoma and 9 head and neck cancer. The paper describes the monotherapy dose-escalation part (N of about 57 patients) of the phase I trial of ivuxolimab. Patients were allowed to have had prior anti-PD-1, anti-PD-L1 or anti-CTLA-4 therapy, and 40% of the dose-escalation patients had been treated with checkpoint inhibitors. Intravenous ivuxolimab was administered to patients every 2 weeks at six dose levels: 0.01, 0.1, 0.3, 1.5, 3 and 10 mg/kg. Partial responses were achieved by three dose-escalation patients, of whom one had hepatocellular carcinoma and two had cutaneous melanoma. Peripheral TCRbeta sequencing was intended to test whether TCR sequence diversity was altered and clonal T-cell expansion was caused by ivuxolimab. Study-wide findings and limitations: Partial responders in the 0.1-3.0 mg/kg groups had among the lowest normalized peripheral clonal expansion, especially among CD8+ T cells. Low levels of normalized T-cell clonal expansion were also seen in some patients who did not respond. On average, CD8+ T cells showed more expanded clones than CD4+ T cells after ivuxolimab. Which antigens the clonally expanded peripheral T cells were specific for was not determined. At doses of 0.1 to 3.0 mg/kg, clonal expansion of both CD4+ and CD8+ T cells in blood was seen between baseline and week 6.

A note on this clone: Its recognized antigen is unknown. Base-call qualities are not available, and no considerably larger clone is one nucleotide away.

The trial excluded patients who had a history of autoimmune disease or were on systemic immunosuppression. Peripheral blood for TCR sequencing was collected from all dose cohorts at baseline, on cycle 4 day 1, and on cycle 7 day 1. The samples were drawn from a first-in-human, open-label, multicenter phase I dose-escalation trial of ivuxolimab. Adults with locally advanced or metastatic melanoma, renal cell, hepatocellular, or head and neck squamous cell carcinoma were enrolled in the trial. Before TCR sequencing, CD4+ and CD8+ T cells were separately sorted from peripheral blood. To sequence the TCRbeta CDR3 region, genomic DNA was isolated from the sorted cells. The immunoSEQ Assay was used to sequence the TCRbeta CDR3 regions. Not all clones reach the TCRdb copy of this immuneACCESS table, which keeps in-frame sequences only. Checked studies attribute under half of the gap to unresolved V genes and leave the rest unexplained. For this sample there are around 100,000 clones; 90% to 95% appear just once. The top ten constitute about 0.24% of the sample.

The CDR3 runs 14 amino acids, cysteine and phenylalanine included. Of the read, only the CDR3 DNA is kept; its 42 bases are in frame from base 1. Trimming removed 3 bases from V and 7 bases from J; the gene matches leave 6 bases unexplained. CDR1 LGHNT and CDR2 FRNRAP were looked up in the germline V gene. The receptor was derived from an adult with an advanced solid tumor such as melanoma, head and neck, liver or kidney cancer. The rearranged segments are TRBV12-5 and TRBJ2-1; 7 of the junction bases match TRBD2. The sequencing here drew on CD4+ or CD8+ T cells sorted from blood, taken in a trial of the OX40 agonist ivuxolimab. The sequenced DNA is TGTGCTAGTGGTTTTGGGGGGGGTTCTAATGAGCAGTTCTTC. Its translation is CASGFGGGSNEQFF.